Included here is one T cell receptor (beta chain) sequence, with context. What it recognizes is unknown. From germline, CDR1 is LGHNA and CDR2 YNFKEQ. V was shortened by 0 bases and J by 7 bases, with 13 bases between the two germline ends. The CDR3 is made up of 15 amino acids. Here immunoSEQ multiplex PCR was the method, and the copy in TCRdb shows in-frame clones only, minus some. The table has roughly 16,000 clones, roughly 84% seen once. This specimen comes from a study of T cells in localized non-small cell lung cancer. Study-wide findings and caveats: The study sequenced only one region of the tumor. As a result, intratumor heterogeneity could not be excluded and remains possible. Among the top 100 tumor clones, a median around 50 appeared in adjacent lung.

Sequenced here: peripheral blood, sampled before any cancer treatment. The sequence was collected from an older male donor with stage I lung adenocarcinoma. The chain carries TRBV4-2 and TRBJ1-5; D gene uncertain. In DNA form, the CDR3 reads TGTGCCAGCAGCCAAGAAGAGGGTATTGGGCAGCCCCAGCATTTT. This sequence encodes CASSQEEGIGQPQHF.